A selection of T cell receptor beta chains follows, all from one sample in a study of response to subunit inactivated influenza vaccine. MiXCR was run by TCRdb on the RT-PCR reads, yielding one entry per CDR3 protein. The table shows under 950,000 distinct CDR3 sequences, with around 21% occurring only once. Specimen: PBMCs from blood, collected roughly 5 days after vaccination. The source of these receptors is a middle-aged man who received an inactivated influenza vaccine. The CDR3 runs from the conserved cysteine through the conserved F or W.

>TRBV11-2
CASGDRETQYF
>TRBV5-1
CASSGDATWGTEAFF
>TRBV6-2/TRBV6-3
CASTPYRTGVNYNEQFF
>TRBV6-5
CASSSVDTPGNEQYF
>TRBV5-1
CASSWETANTEAFF
>TRBV6-5
CASSYSWGGITDTQYF
>TRBV14
CASSQEQRPDTQYF
>TRBV20-1
CSASPMGGRGTTEAFF
>TRBV11-2
CASSPTRGETDTQYF
>TRBV7-3
CASSPESGRTYNEQFF
>TRBV6-1
CASSRNRGAYEQYF
>TRBV7-6
CASSLRLGNEQFF
>TRBV7-2
CASSLGSPPDTQYF
>TRBV20-1
CSAGLAGVVEQYF
>TRBV3-1
CASSPRDRGYGEQFF
>TRBV5-1
CASSLTTFQETQYF
>TRBV7-2
CASSFPGLTNTGELFF
>TRBV6-5
CASSYAGAEYEQYF
>TRBV29-1
CSVGPGGPGEQYF
>TRBV12-3/TRBV12-4
CASSLGSGVIEKLFF
>TRBV20-1
CSARGALVYGYTF
>TRBV7-9
CASSQLPKETQYF
>TRBV20-1
CSARPAVQETQYF
>TRBV6-1
CASSAYLGVYEQYF
>TRBV15
CATGQVSYEQYF
>TRBV9
CASSVRPGQASYEQYF
>TRBV29-1
CSVGQVAANGYTF
>TRBV5-5
CASSLGRLSSGRWYEQYF
>TRBV4-2
CASSQGPSPGTQYF
>TRBV6-5
CASSYGGSTDTQYF
>TRBV7-2
CASSPVGRATGELFF
>TRBV12-3/TRBV12-4
CASRAGPHTDTQYF
>TRBV5-1
CASSFGVNEQFF
>TRBV7-9
CASSLAAADTQYF
>TRBV7-9
CASSLAAGLNTEAFF
>TRBV11-2
CASSLGGTGRYF
>TRBV11-2
CASRQGGDYEQYF
>TRBV12-3/TRBV12-4
CASRQDTGELFF
>TRBV4-3
CASSRLGQGLNIQYF
>TRBV27
CASRRDGSSYNEQFF
>TRBV19
CASSPGTGRHEQFF
>TRBV12-3/TRBV12-4
CASTYRLAGSTDTQYF
>TRBV3-1
CASSPRGGLSGDTQYF
>TRBV10-3
CAISVGGRWSSGNTIYF
>TRBV28
CATGRENRAQYF
>TRBV7-2
CASSLPGTGELFF
>TRBV3-1
CASREAGRETEAFF
>TRBV19
CASSITRSSYEQYF
>TRBV18
CASSQQGIRTDTQYF
>TRBV4-1
CASRGLAGAGETQYF
>TRBV20-1
CSAVGAGGKRQETQYF
>TRBV5-6
CASSSDTVGEQFF